This is a list of T cell receptor beta chains from one sample in a study of blood T cell repertoires in COVID-19. Here immunoSEQ multiplex PCR was the method, and the copy in TCRdb shows in-frame clones only, minus some. The sample holds about 87,000 clones, over 80% seen once. Sequenced input: peripheral blood. Receptor source: a woman in her seventies with acute or convalescent COVID-19. The CDR3 runs from the conserved cysteine through the conserved F or W. The order of the fields is V gene, D gene, J gene, clone size, CDR3 DNA, CDR3 protein. The D gene is left open where the match is weak. Clone size is stated in some rows and not others, as once, few, many or a class when expanded.

V: TRBV28
D: TRBD1
J: TRBJ1-1
size: -
DNA: TGTGCCAGCAGTTCAACAGGGGGTCGGACGGATACTGAAGCTTTCTTT
CDR3: CASSSTGGRTDTEAFF

V: TRBV4-1
D: TRBD1
J: TRBJ2-6
size: -
DNA: TGCGCCAGCAGCCAAGATCGAGACAGGGTGAGCTCTGGGGCCAACGTCCTGACTTTC
CDR3: CASSQDRDRVSSGANVLTF

V: TRBV5-1
D: -
J: TRBJ1-1
size: -
DNA: TGCGCCAGCAGCACACGCGGCGACAGTCTGAACACTGAAGCTTTCTTT
CDR3: CASSTRGDSLNTEAFF

V: TRBV7-3
D: TRBD2
J: TRBJ2-7
size: -
DNA: TGTGCCAGCAGCTTAAATGGAGGGACTAGCGGGGACGAGCAGTACTTC
CDR3: CASSLNGGTSGDEQYF

V: TRBV30
D: -
J: TRBJ1-1
size: -
DNA: TGTGCCTCCGGGGGGACTGAAGCTTTCTTT
CDR3: CASGGTEAFF

V: TRBV7-9
D: -
J: TRBJ1-5
size: few
DNA: TGTGCCAGCAGCTTAGAGGGGGGGAGCAATCAGCCCCAGCATTTT
CDR3: CASSLEGGSNQPQHF

V: TRBV10-3
D: -
J: TRBJ2-3
size: -
DNA: TGTGCCATCAGTGAGGGGGACATTTTTTTCACAGATACGCAGTATTTT
CDR3: CAISEGDIFFTDTQYF

V: TRBV24-1
D: TRBD2
J: TRBJ2-7
size: -
DNA: TGTGCCACCAGTCCCGGGGCAGGGAGGGGAGCTAGGAACGAGCAGTACTTC
CDR3: CATSPGAGRGARNEQYF

V: TRBV6-5
D: -
J: TRBJ2-2
size: -
DNA: TGTGCCAGCAGCCCCGCAGGGGTTACCGGGGAGCTGTTTTTT
CDR3: CASSPAGVTGELFF

V: TRBV4-1
D: TRBD2
J: TRBJ2-3
size: -
DNA: TGCGCCAGCAGCCAAGAACCTAGCGGGCAAGAAGATACGCAGTATTTT
CDR3: CASSQEPSGQEDTQYF

V: TRBV11-3
D: -
J: TRBJ1-1
size: -
DNA: TGTGCCAGCAGCTACGCGGGCAGGGAGGTACCTGAAGCTTTCTTT
CDR3: CASSYAGREVPEAFF

V: TRBV14
D: TRBD2
J: TRBJ2-4
size: -
DNA: TGTGCCAGCAGCCATGGGACTAGCGGGGGGGCCGTCAAAAACATTCAGTACTTC
CDR3: CASSHGTSGGAVKNIQYF

V: TRBV7-3
D: -
J: TRBJ2-7
size: -
DNA: TGTGCCAGCAGCTTAAGCCCTAGCCCCATCTACGAGCAGTACTTC
CDR3: CASSLSPSPIYEQYF

V: TRBV9
D: -
J: TRBJ1-3
size: -
DNA: TGTGCCAGCAGCGTAACCGGGTCCTCTGGAAACACCATATATTTT
CDR3: CASSVTGSSGNTIYF

V: TRBV4-1
D: TRBD1
J: TRBJ1-1
size: once
DNA: TGCGCCAGCAGCCAATATCTACAGGGGGCGGACACTGAAGCTTTCTTT
CDR3: CASSQYLQGADTEAFF

V: TRBV30
D: TRBD1
J: TRBJ1-1
size: -
DNA: TGTGCCTCGAGGGGGCGGGGTACGGGGATCACTGAAGCTTTCTTT
CDR3: CASRGRGTGITEAFF

V: TRBV6-6
D: TRBD1
J: TRBJ2-2
size: -
DNA: TGTGCCAGCAGTGCACGACGACAGGGGACTACCGGGGAGCTGTTTTTT
CDR3: CASSARRQGTTGELFF

V: TRBV21-1
D: -
J: TRBJ1-5
size: once
DNA: TGTGCCAGCAGCAAAGCGGGGACAGGGTCCTATAGCAATCAGCCCCAGCATTTT
CDR3: CASSKAGTGSYSNQPQHF

V: TRBV4-2
D: TRBD1
J: TRBJ1-3
size: -
DNA: TGTGCCAGCAGCCAAGATTACAGGGGCTCTGGAAACACCATATATTTT
CDR3: CASSQDYRGSGNTIYF

V: TRBV3-1/TRBV3-2
D: -
J: TRBJ1-1
size: -
DNA: TGTGCCAGCACCAGGACAGAATTGAACACTGAAGCTTTCTTT
CDR3: CASTRTELNTEAFF

V: TRBV7-6
D: TRBD1
J: TRBJ1-6
size: -
DNA: TGTGCCAGCAGCTCAATGCAGGGGGCTTCAAATTCACCCCTCCACTTT
CDR3: CASSSMQGASNSPLHF

V: TRBV10-3
D: TRBD1
J: TRBJ1-1
size: -
DNA: TGTGCCATCAGTCGGGACAGGGTTGCTGAAGCTTTCTTT
CDR3: CAISRDRVAEAFF

V: TRBV7-2
D: TRBD2
J: TRBJ2-1
size: few
DNA: TGTGCCAGCAGCCCCGGGACTAACCCGAGGAATGAGCAGTTCTTC
CDR3: CASSPGTNPRNEQFF

V: TRBV7-2
D: -
J: TRBJ2-5
size: once
DNA: TGTGCCAGCAGCTCCCAGGGTAGAGAGACCCAGTACTTC
CDR3: CASSSQGRETQYF

V: TRBV7-2
D: TRBD1
J: TRBJ2-5
size: -
DNA: TGTGCCAGCAGCCCGGGACAGGGGGCAGAGACCCAGTACTTC
CDR3: CASSPGQGAETQYF

V: TRBV9
D: TRBD1
J: TRBJ1-4
size: -
DNA: TGTGCCAGCAGCGGGGGGACAGAAGACGAAAAACTGTTTTTT
CDR3: CASSGGTEDEKLFF

V: TRBV29-1
D: TRBD1
J: TRBJ2-4
size: -
DNA: TGCAGCGTTTCTTCCGGGACAGGAAACATTCAGTACTTC
CDR3: CSVSSGTGNIQYF